This paragraph reports one T cell receptor beta chain. The antigen remains undetermined. This sample is part of a study of cytomegalovirus exposure and HLA in healthy donors. General observations from the study: The authors later found HLA-associated TCR beta chains more clonally expanded than equally common others. The study found most TCR sequences rare, yet found some public TCRs in many donors.

This CDR3 spans 15 amino acids. The V gene's germline CDR1 is SGDLS and CDR2 YYNGEE. V lost 0 bases to trimming and J lost 4 bases; unmatched junction nucleotides: 3. PCR employed 60 Vbeta and 13 Jbeta primers. Generated by immunoSEQ multiplex PCR, the TCRdb table keeps only in-frame clones and is missing some. The data show some 180,000 clones, around 80% seen once. The sequence was obtained from a woman in her 30s in good health and CMV-seropositive. The sample was PBMCs. This rearrangement joins TRBV9 to TRBJ2-1; 8 bases are a match to TRBD2. CDR3 loop: CASSVVAGPYNEQFF. CDR3 coding DNA: TGTGCCAGCAGCGTAGTAGCGGGACCTTACAATGAGCAGTTCTTC.